What follows are 14 T cell receptor beta chains derived from one specimen sequenced in a study of CD8 T cells in Susac syndrome. With random hexamers, about 0.45 to 1 ug RNA was reverse transcribed. TCRdb ran MiXCR on the immunoSEQ multiplex PCR reads and lists one entry per CDR3 protein. The sample includes roughly 200,000 distinct CDR3 sequences, approximately 95% of them seen just once. The sequencing sample was made of CD4+ T cells from PBMCs. Receptors were obtained from a human donor with multiple sclerosis.

The V call is TRBV20-1, the J call TRBJ2-5; 10 nucleotides align to TRBD2. Germline CDR1 is DFQATT and CDR2 is SNEGSKA (reference sequence). The CDR3 sequence is 14 residues long. The junction had 7 bases not matched to a gene; V was cut back by 5 bases and J by 4 bases. For the CDR3, the DNA is TGCAGTGCTGACAGCGGGGGGGCAAGAGAGACCCAGTACTTC. This sequence encodes CSADSGGARETQYF.

The chain links TRBV27 to TRBJ1-1; D ambiguous. Germline lookup yields CDR1 MNHEY and CDR2 SMNVEV (reference sequence). The CDR3 has 15 residues. The V end lost 5 bases, the J end lost 4 bases, and 17 bases lay between the germline ends. Written as DNA, the CDR3 is TGTGCCAGCAGTGAATCGGGCTCCGGGTCCACTGAAGCTTTCTTT. It is translated as CASSESGSGSTEAFF.

The V gene is TRBV18, the J gene TRBJ2-3; possibly TRBD2 for D (6 bases). CDR1 and CDR2 from the germline V gene are KGHSH and LQKENI. Deletions cut 3 bases from V and 2 bases from J, with 18 bases between. The CDR3 loop spans 17 amino acids. The CDR3 loop is CASSPSPAGRLTDTQYF. The CDR3 DNA follows: TGTGCCAGCTCACCGAGCCCGGCAGGGAGGCTCACAGATACGCAGTATTTT. Looking up the rest from reference TRBV18 and TRBJ2-3 gives the full variable domain: NAGVMQNPRHLVRRRGQEARLRCSPMKGHSHVYWYRQLPEEGLKFMVYLQKENIIDESGMPKERFSAEFPKEGPSILRIQQVVRGDSAAYFCASSPSPAGRLTDTQYFGPGTRLTVL.

This chain connects TRBV5-1 to TRBJ2-5, with D unclear. Germline V gene data show CDR1 as SGHRS and CDR2 as YFSETQ. This CDR3 is 13 amino acids long. V lost 4 bases, J lost 3 bases, and 10 bases lay in between. CDR3 sequence: CASSKGPEETQYF. The CDR3 DNA reads TGCGCCAGCAGCAAGGGTCCAGAAGAGACCCAGTACTTC.

The chain employs TRBV9 and TRBJ2-3; D is uncertain. Germline CDR1 and CDR2: SGDLS and YYNGEE. Trimming cost V 1 base and J 0 bases, with 12 bases left between them. This CDR3 is built from 16 residues. Here the CDR3 DNA reads TGTGCCAGCAGCGTAAGAGGCCAACCTAGCACAGATACGCAGTATTTT. It codes for CASSVRGQPSTDTQYF.

The J gene is TRBJ2-3, the V gene TRBV24-1; D gene uncertain. Per germline, CDR1 KGHDR and CDR2 SFDVKD. There are 15 residues in the CDR3. V was pared by 6 bases and J by 2 bases, with 14 bases between. CDR3 in DNA: TGTGCCACCAGTTCAAGGCAAATGGCCACAGATACGCAGTATTTT. It codes for CATSSRQMATDTQYF.

V and J are TRBV7-9 and TRBJ1-2; D remains unclear. The V end was cut by 8 bases, the J end by 2 bases, with 18 bases between. This CDR3 is 15 amino acids long. The germline V gene encodes CDR1 SEHNR and CDR2 FQNEAQ (reference sequence). CDR3 loop: CASREKKLINYGYTF. CDR3 DNA sequence: TGTGCCAGCCGGGAGAAAAAGTTGATCAACTATGGCTACACCTTC.

The V call is TRBV29-1, the J call TRBJ1-1; the D is unclear. V dropped 7 bases and J dropped 3 bases, with 6 bases sitting between them. Looked up from germline, CDR1 is SQVTM and CDR2 is ANQGSEA. The CDR3 contains 10 residues. The CDR3 region has the DNA TGCAGCGCCCTACACACTGAAGCTTTCTTT. It yields the protein CSALHTEAFF.

The V call is TRBV5-4, the J call TRBJ1-3, with 7 nucleotides matching TRBD1. Germline loops: CDR1 SGHNT, CDR2 YYREEE (reference sequence). V was pared by 4 bases and J by 2 bases, with 3 bases of the junction left unmatched. The CDR3 has 14 residues. The CDR3 reads CASSKQGPGNTIYF. CDR3 coding DNA: TGTGCCAGCAGCAAACAGGGGCCTGGAAACACCATATATTTT.

This sequence joins TRBV2 and TRBJ1-2; no clear D gene. The germline V and J ends were trimmed by 4 bases and 7 bases, with 4 bases remaining between them. This CDR3 is built from 10 residues. The V gene's germline CDR1 is SNHLY and CDR2 FYNNEI. For the CDR3, the DNA is TGTGCCAGCAGTGGGGTTGGCTACACCTTC. It encodes CASSGVGYTF.

The rearrangement joins TRBV20-1 to TRBJ2-2; D gene unclear. The germline gives CDR1 DFQATT, CDR2 SNEGSKA (reference sequence). The CDR3 length is 16 residues. Trimming left V 3 bases short and J 2 bases short, with 16 bases between. The CDR3 is CSARSRRFGNTGELFF. For the CDR3, the DNA is TGCAGTGCTAGGAGCCGACGATTCGGAAACACCGGGGAGCTGTTTTTT.

V gene TRBV25-1 combines with J gene TRBJ1-5; weak D call: TRBD1 (6 bases). V lost 4 bases to trimming and J lost 4 bases, with 8 bases between them. Germline CDR1 is MGHDK and CDR2 is SYGVNS. The CDR3 contains 13 residues. The CDR3 spells CASSATGNQPQHF. The CDR3 bases are TGTGCCAGCAGTGCCACAGGGAATCAGCCCCAGCATTTT.

This clonotype has only one observation. A junction end diverges from the germline sequence, so it may reflect a read error. The chain joins TRBV20-1 to TRBJ2-5; TRBD2 is a possible D gene (5 bases). Germline CDR1 DFQATT, CDR2 SNEGSKA (reference sequence). CDR3 length equals 12 residues. CDR3 in DNA: TGCAGTGCTCCCGGGGAAAGAGAGACCCAGCACTTC. It translates to CSAPGERETQHF.

This chain joins TRBV15 and TRBJ2-1, with 8 bases fitting TRBD2. Germline assignment: CDR1 LNHNV and CDR2 YYDKDF (reference sequence). The V segment lost 0 bases and the J segment 8 bases; nucleotides outside the gene matches: 3. The CDR3 totals 14 residues. The CDR3 protein is CATSREGTSDEQFF. The CDR3 DNA reads as TGTGCCACCAGCAGAGAGGGGACTAGTGATGAGCAGTTCTTC.